The rows below give T cell receptor beta chains drawn from one sample of a study of blood T cell repertoires in COVID-19. Clones were read by immunoSEQ multiplex PCR, and TCRdb kept only the in-frame ones, dropping some. The table has around 160,000 clones, 85% seen once. Sequenced input: peripheral blood. These receptors were collected from a woman between 35 and 50 years old with active or convalescent COVID-19. The CDR3 runs from the conserved cysteine through the conserved F or W. The order of the fields is V gene, clone size, D gene, J gene, CDR3 protein, CDR3 DNA. The D gene is left open where the match is weak. Size tells how often a clone was seen (once, few, many) or the class of an expanded clone, and some rows leave it out.

>TRBV5-5|.|.|TRBJ1-2
CASSSDSLIYGYTF
TGTGCCAGCAGCTCGGACAGCCTGATCTATGGCTACACCTTC
>TRBV6-5|few|.|TRBJ1-6
CASSPWGPDNSPLHF
TGTGCCAGCAGTCCCTGGGGGCCTGATAATTCACCCCTCCACTTT
>TRBV18|.|.|TRBJ2-1
CASSPLGHLSYNEQFF
TGTGCCAGCTCACCACTGGGACACCTCTCCTACAATGAGCAGTTCTTC
>TRBV19|few|.|TRBJ1-5
CASTSLRQSRGNQPQHF
TGTGCCAGTACCTCCCTCCGACAATCGCGAGGCAATCAGCCCCAGCATTTT
>TRBV7-2|.|.|TRBJ1-1
CASSLGAGRMNTEAFF
TGTGCCAGCAGCTTAGGAGCAGGGAGGATGAACACTGAAGCTTTCTTT
>TRBV28|once|.|TRBJ2-5
CASSSPPGGRGESQETQYF
TGTGCCAGCAGTTCTCCACCGGGGGGCCGGGGAGAAAGCCAAGAGACCCAGTACTTC
>TRBV28|.|.|TRBJ1-4
CASSFRRVRTEKLFF
TGTGCCAGCAGTTTCCGCAGGGTTCGTACTGAAAAACTGTTTTTT
>TRBV11-2|.|.|TRBJ1-3
CASSHPGVRSGNTIYF
TGTGCCAGCAGTCATCCAGGGGTCCGCTCTGGAAACACCATATATTTT
>TRBV7-2|.|.|TRBJ2-5
CASTQPRGVQETQYF
TGTGCCAGCACCCAACCCAGGGGGGTCCAAGAGACCCAGTACTTC
>TRBV30|.|TRBD1|TRBJ2-7
CAWSGQGRDEQYF
TGTGCCTGGAGTGGACAGGGGCGGGACGAGCAGTACTTC
>TRBV7-2|.|.|TRBJ1-2
CASSPGRGVGGYTF
TGTGCCAGCAGCCCCGGAAGGGGCGTTGGTGGCTACACCTTC
>TRBV5-1|.|TRBD2|TRBJ2-2
CASTTPTSGGGGELFF
TGCGCCAGCACCACTCCGACTAGCGGGGGAGGAGGGGAGCTGTTTTTT
>TRBV5-1|.|TRBD1|TRBJ2-5
CASSRGTGGPETQYF
TGCGCCAGCAGCCGCGGGACAGGGGGTCCGGAGACCCAGTACTTC
>TRBV11-2|.|TRBD1|TRBJ1-2
CASSFPFTDRGSGYTF
TGTGCCAGCAGCTTCCCCTTTACAGACAGGGGAAGTGGCTACACCTTC
>TRBV7-9|.|.|TRBJ1-2
CASSLGPGYTF
TGTGCCAGCAGCTTAGGTCCGGGCTACACCTTC
>TRBV3-1/TRBV3-2|.|TRBD1|TRBJ2-1
CASSQRTGTGRNEQFF
TGTGCCAGCAGCCAACGAACCGGGACAGGGAGGAATGAGCAGTTCTTC
>TRBV28|.|.|TRBJ2-3
CASSPSGTDTQYF
TGTGCCAGCAGCCCATCAGGGACAGATACGCAGTATTTT
>TRBV3-1/TRBV3-2|.|TRBD2|TRBJ2-7
CASSPGLAAYEQYF
TGTGCCAGCAGCCCCGGACTAGCCGCCTACGAGCAGTACTTC
>TRBV5-5|.|.|TRBJ2-7
CASSFHRAEQYF
TGTGCCAGCAGCTTCCACAGGGCCGAGCAGTACTTC
>TRBV6-2/TRBV6-3|many|TRBD2|TRBJ2-5
CASSYPAGFQETQYF
TGTGCCAGCAGTTACCCAGCGGGGTTCCAAGAGACCCAGTACTTC
>TRBV30|.|.|TRBJ1-4
CAWSGEGREKLFF
TGTGCCTGGAGTGGGGAGGGAAGGGAAAAACTGTTTTTT
>TRBV12-3/TRBV12-4|.|.|TRBJ1-1
CASRIGMNTEAFF
TGTGCCAGCCGTATCGGGATGAACACTGAAGCTTTCTTT
>TRBV6-6|.|.|TRBJ1-1
CASSYDGANTEAFF
TGTGCCAGCAGTTACGATGGGGCGAACACTGAAGCTTTCTTT
>TRBV5-5|.|.|TRBJ1-1
CASSPFRDTPLNTEAFF
TGTGCCAGCAGCCCGTTCCGGGACACGCCGCTAAACACTGAAGCTTTCTTT
>TRBV5-1|.|TRBD2|TRBJ2-1
CASSTRDYANEQFF
TGCGCCAGCAGCACCCGGGACTACGCCAATGAGCAGTTCTTC
>TRBV11-2|.|TRBD1|TRBJ2-7
CASSSYRGFSYEQYF
TGTGCCAGCAGCTCCTACAGGGGTTTTAGCTACGAGCAGTACTTC
>TRBV11-2|.|.|TRBJ1-2
CASSSRGSNAF
TGTGCCAGCAGCTCCCGGGGGTCCAACGCCTTC
>TRBV30|.|.|TRBJ2-3
CAWKSVADTQYF
TGTGCCTGGAAGTCGGTGGCAGATACGCAGTATTTT
>TRBV29-1|.|.|TRBJ1-4
CSVVRRPGYEKLFF
TGCAGCGTTGTCCGTAGGCCAGGGTATGAAAAACTGTTTTTT
>TRBV4-1|.|TRBD2|TRBJ2-1
CASSPLAGGRNEQFF
TGCGCCAGCAGCCCCCTAGCGGGGGGGCGGAATGAGCAGTTCTTC
>TRBV30|.|.|TRBJ2-7
CAWGRDSFPYEQYF
TGTGCCTGGGGGAGGGACAGCTTCCCCTACGAGCAGTACTTC
>TRBV23-1|.|.|TRBJ2-7
CASSHPDSTHEQYF
TGCGCCAGCAGTCACCCCGACAGTACTCACGAGCAGTACTTC
>TRBV10-3|.|TRBD1|TRBJ2-7
CAISPGQVPYEQYF
TGTGCCATCAGTCCGGGACAGGTTCCCTACGAGCAGTACTTC
>TRBV5-6|.|.|TRBJ1-1
CASSLGQAREAFF
TGTGCCAGCAGCTTGGGGCAGGCCCGGGAGGCTTTCTTT
>TRBV28|.|TRBD2|TRBJ2-1
CASSLVWTSGGPLGNEQFF
TGTGCCAGCAGTTTAGTCTGGACTAGCGGGGGGCCCCTCGGCAATGAGCAGTTCTTC
>TRBV2|few|TRBD1|TRBJ1-5
CASRKQQGVWQPQHF
TGTGCCAGCAGAAAACAACAGGGGGTCTGGCAGCCCCAGCATTTT
>TRBV24-1|.|TRBD1|TRBJ2-3
CATSRDSITDTQYF
TGTGCCACCAGTCGGGACAGCATCACAGATACGCAGTATTTT
>TRBV10-2|few|TRBD1|TRBJ2-7
CASKTGDYEQYF
TGCGCCAGCAAGACAGGGGACTACGAGCAGTACTTC
>TRBV11-2|.|.|TRBJ1-1
CASSLSPGGRTEAFF
TGTGCCAGCAGCTTAAGCCCGGGGGGACGCACTGAAGCTTTCTTT
>TRBV5-1|.|.|TRBJ2-5
CASSFTGYQETQYF
TGCGCCAGCAGCTTCACGGGTTACCAAGAGACCCAGTACTTC
>TRBV6-5|few|.|TRBJ1-2
CASSPDSYGYTF
TGTGCCAGCAGCCCGGACAGCTATGGCTACACCTTC